This is a list of T cell receptor beta chains from one sample in a study of blood T cell repertoires in COVID-19. Sequencing used immunoSEQ multiplex PCR; TCRdb keeps in-frame clones, though not all of them. The sample shows around 86,000 clones, more than 80% of them seen only once. Sequenced input: peripheral blood. The receptors here all came from a woman older than 75 with acute or convalescent COVID-19. CDR3s leave out the opening cysteine and the closing phenylalanine or tryptophan.

>TRBV2
ASSKAGAVEKLF
>TRBV7-6
ASSLVRETQY
>TRBV18
ASSPPYSMNTEAF
>TRBV18
ASSPPRTGDQPQH
>TRBV19
ASSMGVGTGPSYEQY
>TRBV4-3
ASSQGQTYTDTQY
>TRBV28
ASSWGITNEKLF
>TRBV5-6
ASSLEGRGLLSYT
>TRBV7-2
ASSFRATSGRYWQETQY
>TRBV19
ASSDDRERQPQH
>TRBV5-4
ASSFETGRYEQY
>TRBV19
ASTHGRTNYGYT
>TRBV12-5
ASGFTTLTDTQY
>TRBV3-1/TRBV3-2
ASSHRDRGRDTEAF
>TRBV28
ASIKQGFGNQPQH
>TRBV9
ASSVGAGEGTEAF
>TRBV7-2
ASRWSGTAEQY
>TRBV19
ASSRVQGPEQY
>TRBV4-1
ASSQEQGGFMETQY
>TRBV28
ASSSGGVEAF
>TRBV14
ASSPTSARGTQY
>TRBV30
AWSQGETQY
>TRBV5-1
ASSPLPTGGGQPQH
>TRBV5-1
ASHLGAGGPSDTQY
>TRBV5-1
ASSVSGSGETQY
>TRBV2
ASSPGGSNQPQH
>TRBV7-2
ASSYQTGVTYNEQF
>TRBV9
ASSVMPSGGYGYT
>TRBV12-3/TRBV12-4
ASGQGVYEQY
>TRBV5-1
ASSREVLRYDEQY
>TRBV13
ASSLVLGEAF
>TRBV19
ASSRGGSNQPQH
>TRBV28
ASSLGTTSYEQY
>TRBV19
ASSIWGGEQY
>TRBV28
ASQAGTSVYEQY
>TRBV10-2
ASSFDRATGELF
>TRBV6-6
ASSSTGGGINYGYT
>TRBV15
ATSLRMDILSGNTIY
>TRBV14
ASSSFQGSTDTQY
>TRBV11-2
ASSADRTQETQY
>TRBV5-4
ASLRAGGPGDTQY
>TRBV7-2
ASSFFLGGYTDTQY
>TRBV28
ASRQIFRQAVSGYT
>TRBV5-1
ASSPGVLAGEETQY
>TRBV18
ASSQGTGDGYT
>TRBV18
ASSPLPSQETQY
>TRBV19
ASRQEASTDTQY
>TRBV5-1
ASSLDAGAGANVLT
>TRBV10-3
AIRGLAGDGEQF
>TRBV29-1
SVRENTGELF
>TRBV29-1
SAGTGTSGSDEQF
>TRBV5-8
ASSRTGYGYT
>TRBV10-3
AISETAGISLF
>TRBV27
ASSSQGEAF
>TRBV7-9
ASSFREKLF
>TRBV18
ASSPDRGYGYT
>TRBV6-6
ASSAQGFGQETQY
>TRBV7-2
ASSLDSGTGSYEQY
>TRBV10-2
ASSESLREGQETQY